Listed here are 4 T cell receptor beta chains from one sample, sequenced in a study of response to subunit inactivated influenza vaccine. TCRdb re-called the RT-PCR reads with MiXCR, one entry per CDR3 protein. The sample gives 860,000 or so distinct CDR3 sequences, around 20% of which show up once; more than 8.5% is in the top ten. The specimen was PBMCs from blood, collected roughly 5 days after vaccination. These receptor sequences come from a man in his fifties who received an inactivated influenza vaccine.

The V call is TRBV4-1, the J call TRBJ2-5, with a possible D match to TRBD1 (6 bases). In germline, CDR1 is MGHRA, CDR2 YSYEKL. Trimming left V 0 bases short and J 5 bases short, with 13 bases between. The CDR3 spans 15 residues. CDR3 region: CASSQDRPGDETQYF. The CDR3 coding sequence is TGCGCCAGCAGCCAAGATAGGCCAGGGGATGAGACCCAGTACTTC.

This clonotype was recorded many times. J is TRBJ2-5 and V is TRBV9, with 8 bases lining up with TRBD2. Trimming took 0 bases from V and 0 from J; bases not matched to a gene: 1. The CDR3 has 15 residues. Germline loops: CDR1 SGDLS, CDR2 YYNGEE. In DNA, the CDR3 is TGTGCCAGCAGCGTAGCTAGCGGGTACCAAGAGACCCAGTACTTC. Translating gives CASSVASGYQETQYF. The full variable domain, completed using reference TRBV9 and TRBJ2-5, is DSGVTQTPKHLITATGQRVTLRCSPRSGDLSVYWYQQSLDQGLQFLIQYYNGEERAKGNILERFSAQQFPDLHSELNLSSLELGDSALYFCASSVASGYQETQYFGPGTRLLVL.

The rearrangement links TRBV7-8 to TRBJ2-7, with TRBD2 matching over 12 bases. Trimming cost V 4 bases and J 5 bases; bases outside gene matches: 9. The CDR3 runs to 16 residues. Germline CDR1 is SGHVS and CDR2 is FQNEAQ. The CDR3: CASSSKGLAGSNEQYF. CDR3 bases: TGTGCCAGCAGCTCGAAGGGACTAGCGGGTTCGAACGAGCAGTACTTC. Filled out from reference TRBV7-8 and TRBJ2-7, the complete variable domain reads GAGVSQSPRYKVAKRGQDVALRCDPISGHVSLFWYQQALGQGPEFLTYFQNEAQLDKSGLPSDRFFAERPEGSVSTLKIQRTQQEDSAVYLCASSSKGLAGSNEQYFGPGTRLTVT.

The rearrangement joins TRBV6-2 or TRBV6-3 to TRBJ2-7; 15 bases line up with TRBD2. Germline CDR1 MNHEY, CDR2 SVGEGT. The CDR3 has 18 amino acids. V lost 0 bases, J lost 5 bases, and 8 bases stayed unmatched. The CDR3 region has the DNA TGTGCCAGCAGTTACTCCATCGGGACTAGCGGGGGGAGGAACGAGCAGTACTTC. The encoded protein is CASSYSIGTSGGRNEQYF.